The clone carrying this T cell receptor (beta chain) appeared many times. This sample was taken from a study of molecular identifiers for immune sequencing clone quantification. TCRdb itself ran the PCR reads through MiXCR, one entry per CDR3 protein. The data contain over 550,000 distinct CDR3 sequences, around 25% of them singletons. V was pared by 4 bases and J by 6 bases, with 18 bases between. From germline, CDR1 is SEHNR and CDR2 FQNEAQ (reference sequence). The CDR3 loop spans 16 amino acids. The receptor was isolated from a human donor in good health. Some libraries in this study had Jurkat cell RNA spiked in. Sequences were obtained from naive CD8+ T cells from blood, with Jurkat cell RNA spiked in. Stated subset: FACS-sorted CD8+CD4-CCR7+CD45RA+ naive T cells. The J gene is TRBJ2-2, the V gene TRBV7-9; D is possibly TRBD1 (5 bases). The CDR3 is CASSSHEGVAAGELFF. DNA for the CDR3: TGTGCCAGCAGCTCCCACGAAGGGGTCGCAGCCGGGGAGCTGTTTTTT.